These 32 T cell receptor beta chains were all obtained from the same sample, sequenced in a study of human T cells and chemical hapten exposure. TCRdb redid the calling of the RACE reads with MiXCR, one entry per CDR3 protein. The sample includes roughly 260,000 distinct CDR3 sequences, approximately 8.6% of them seen just once. Time point given: pre-sensitization, week 0. Noted treatment: therapeutic diphenylcyclopropenone sensitization with weekly scalp DPC. This specimen consisted of whole blood, obtained in connection with sensitization to the hapten diphenylcyclopropenone (DPC). The origin of the receptors is a middle-aged woman with alopecia areata. Some clones in this sample may be carry-over from other donors' samples.

This clonotype came up a few times. The J gene is TRBJ2-3, the V gene TRBV20-1, with 7 positions matching TRBD2. This CDR3 comprises 15 residues. The junction had 7 bases not matched to a gene; V was cut back by 3 bases and J by 1 base. Per germline, CDR1 DFQATT and CDR2 SNEGSKA (reference sequence). CDR3 protein: CSARDSGQGTDTQYF. As DNA, the CDR3 is TGCAGTGCTAGGGATAGCGGGCAAGGCACAGATACGCAGTATTTT.

This chain links TRBV7-2 with TRBJ2-7, with no clear D. CDR1 is SGHTA and CDR2 is FQGNSA in the germline V gene. V was cut by 1 base and J by 0 bases, with 7 bases left in between. The CDR3 consists of 14 residues. This CDR3 reads CASSLEAHSYEQYF. CDR3 nucleotides: TGTGCCAGCAGCTTAGAGGCGCACTCCTACGAGCAGTACTTC.

This chain joins TRBV18 and TRBJ2-1; TRBD2 aligns across 12 bases. The CDR3 covers 15 residues. With 2 bases clipped from V and 5 bases from J, the junction kept 1 base outside the gene matches. Looked up from germline, CDR1 is KGHSH and CDR2 is LQKENI. The CDR3: CASSPGTSGHNEQFF. CDR3 bases: TGTGCCAGCTCACCAGGGACTAGCGGGCACAATGAGCAGTTCTTC.

This clonotype was seen once. This rearrangement joins TRBV6-5 to TRBJ1-6, with no clear D. This CDR3 spans 13 amino acids. CDR1 MNHEY and CDR2 SVGAGI come from the germline V gene. V gave up 2 bases and J gave up 8 bases, with 7 bases separating them. The CDR3 DNA reads as TGTGCCAGCAGTTACGGCTTTCATTCACCCCTCCACTTT. Its protein product is CASSYGFHSPLHF.

This clonotype was detected a few times. The chain is built from TRBV10-3 and TRBJ2-3, with D possibly TRBD1 on 5 matching bases. This CDR3 is 12 amino acids long. V dropped 6 bases and J dropped 7 bases, with 11 bases sitting between them. CDR1 is ENHRY, CDR2 SYGVKD, per germline. This CDR3 is CAISFDSHTQYF. CDR3 sequence (DNA): TGTGCCATCAGCTTCGACAGTCATACGCAGTATTTT.

This clonotype was found many times. This chain links TRBV29-1 with TRBJ1-1, with 10 bases identical to TRBD1. The germline V gene encodes CDR1 SQVTM and CDR2 ANQGSEA. This CDR3 is built from 12 residues. V lost 6 bases and J lost 5; bases outside the gene matches: 3. The CDR3 loop reads CSVGQGRTEAFF. CDR3 nucleotides: TGCAGCGTGGGACAGGGGAGGACTGAAGCTTTCTTT.

This clonotype was seen at least ten times. The chain uses TRBV6-1 and TRBJ2-7; D possibly corresponds to TRBD2 (6 bases). The germline V gene encodes CDR1 MNHNS and CDR2 SASEGT. The CDR3 spans 16 residues. V was pared by 9 bases and J by 2 bases, with 23 bases between. DNA of the CDR3: TGTGCCAGTACCAGGGACTCCGGGACCACAACCTACGAGCAGTACTTC. This translates into CASTRDSGTTTYEQYF.

The genes are TRBV29-1 and TRBJ2-2; D ambiguous. CDR1 SQVTM and CDR2 ANQGSEA come from the germline V gene. This CDR3 has 15 amino acids. Trimming cost V 0 bases and J 4 bases, with 12 bases left between them. The CDR3 region has the DNA TGCAGCGTTGAAGAAGACGCCGTTGGCACCGGGGAGCTGTTTTTT. It specifies CSVEEDAVGTGELFF.

This clonotype has just a few counts. The gene calls are TRBV29-1 and TRBJ2-3; maybe TRBD2 (5 bases). V dropped 8 bases and J dropped 0 bases, with 15 bases sitting between them. Germline V gene data show CDR1 as SQVTM and CDR2 as ANQGSEA. The length of the CDR3 is 14 residues. The CDR3 DNA sequence: TGCAGCTCCCGACCAGGAGGAAGCACAGATACGCAGTATTTT. Amino acid sequence: CSSRPGGSTDTQYF.

The CDR3 bases are TGCAGTGCGAGCGTCCCACCTTACGAGCAGTACTTC. Translating it yields CSASVPPYEQYF. The rearrangement joins TRBV20-1 to TRBJ2-7; no firm D call. Trimming removed 6 bases from V and 4 bases from J, with 13 bases in between. The V gene's germline CDR1 is DFQATT and CDR2 SNEGSKA (reference sequence). This CDR3 has 12 amino acids.

The chain uses TRBV6-5 and TRBJ2-1; D remains unclear. CDR3 size: 13 residues. Germline lookup yields CDR1 MNHEY and CDR2 SVGAGI. With 6 bases removed from V and 4 bases from J, the gap between germline ends came to 10 bases. CDR3 protein: CASSPRRYNEQFF. The CDR3 bases are TGTGCCAGCAGCCCCCGACGATACAATGAGCAGTTCTTC.

This clonotype was observed a few times. The chain is built from TRBV24-1 and TRBJ1-5; D perhaps matches TRBD1 (5 bases). The CDR3 sequence is 14 residues long. V was pared by 2 bases and J by 9 bases, with 13 bases between. Per the germline V gene, CDR1 is KGHDR and CDR2 is SFDVKD. The CDR3 sequence: CATSDYGTMGPQHF. In DNA form, the CDR3 reads TGTGCCACCAGTGATTACGGGACCATGGGGCCCCAGCATTTT.

The table lists this clonotype with a few counts. The genes are TRBV28 and TRBJ1-6; D is perhaps TRBD1 (6 bases). This CDR3 has 14 residues. The V end lost 3 bases, the J end lost 9 bases, and 12 bases lay between the germline ends. In germline, CDR1 is MDHEN, CDR2 SYDVKM. The CDR3 DNA sequence: TGTGCCAGCAGTTTCGCACAGGGAAGTTCACCCCTCCACTTT. This sequence encodes CASSFAQGSSPLHF.

The V call is TRBV6-5, the J call TRBJ2-1, with 12 bases that match TRBD2. Germline CDR1 is MNHEY and CDR2 is SVGAGI. Germline trimming cut 4 bases from V and 3 bases from J; bases unmatched to any gene: 4. The CDR3 contains 16 residues. The CDR3 region is CASSSVTSGSYNEQFF. The CDR3 DNA follows: TGTGCCAGCAGTTCCGTGACTAGCGGGAGCTACAATGAGCAGTTCTTC.

This clonotype has ten or more counts. The chain couples TRBV28 to TRBJ2-3, with 9 bases that match TRBD2. CDR1 and CDR2 (germline): MDHEN, SYDVKM. Trimming cost V 3 bases and J 4 bases; bases outside gene matches: 2. There are 14 residues in the CDR3. This chain's CDR3 is CASSFSGRSDTQYF. The CDR3 DNA reads as TGTGCCAGCAGTTTCAGCGGGAGGTCAGATACGCAGTATTTT.

This clonotype showed up just a few times. The rearrangement links TRBV29-1 to TRBJ1-1; D gene ambiguous. CDR1 is SQVTM and CDR2 is ANQGSEA in the germline V gene. Trimming took 4 bases from V and 8 from J, leaving 17 bases between them. CDR3 length equals 13 residues. For the CDR3, the DNA is TGCAGCGTTGGAACTTTCGTAGGCCAAGAAGCTTTCTTT. Amino acids: CSVGTFVGQEAFF.

This clonotype appeared a few times. The rearrangement joins TRBV28 to TRBJ2-3, with D perhaps TRBD2 (6 bases). With 4 bases removed from V and 3 bases from J, the gap between germline ends came to 17 bases. The CDR3 covers 16 residues. Germline lookup yields CDR1 MDHEN and CDR2 SYDVKM. In DNA, the CDR3 is TGTGCCAGCAGTTCCGAAGCCCGGGAGAGGACAGATACGCAGTATTTT. This sequence encodes CASSSEARERTDTQYF.

This clonotype showed up just a few times. The chain recombines TRBV5-4 with TRBJ2-7; TRBD1 agrees at 8 bases. CDR3 length: 13 amino acids. Germline CDR1 is SGHNT and CDR2 is YYREEE (reference sequence). The V segment lost 1 base and the J segment 6 bases; nucleotides outside the gene matches: 3. CDR3 in DNA: TGTGCCAGCAGCTTGACAGGGGGTTTCGAGCAGTACTTC. Protein: CASSLTGGFEQYF.

There are many counts of this clonotype. The J gene is TRBJ2-3, the V gene TRBV24-1; 7 bases align to TRBD2. Germline CDR1 is KGHDR and CDR2 is SFDVKD. The CDR3 is 15 residues long. Trimming took 2 bases from V and 9 from J; bases not matched to a gene: 10. DNA for the CDR3: TGTGCCACCAGTGATTGGAGCAGGGAGGGTCGGACGCAGTATTTT. Its protein is CATSDWSREGRTQYF.

In its sample, this clonotype was seen a few times. The chain recombines TRBV6-5 with TRBJ2-3; TRBD2 matches 11 bases. The V segment lost 6 bases and the J segment 4 bases; nucleotides outside the gene matches: 3. CDR3 length: 14 amino acids. Germline CDR1 reads MNHEY; CDR2 reads SVGAGI. The CDR3, as DNA: TGTGCCAGCAGCACTAGCGGGAGTGCAGATACGCAGTATTTT. The encoded protein is CASSTSGSADTQYF.

The rearrangement links TRBV28 to TRBJ2-5, with D maybe TRBD2 (5 bases). V lost 6 bases to trimming and J lost 0 bases, with 5 bases between them. The CDR3 has 12 residues. Germline values: CDR1 MDHEN, CDR2 SYDVKM. The CDR3 spells CASRTNQETQYF. The CDR3 DNA is TGTGCCAGCAGGACTAACCAAGAGACCCAGTACTTC.

J is TRBJ2-2 and V is TRBV7-2; 8 bases map to TRBD1. The V gene's germline CDR1 is SGHTA and CDR2 FQGNSA. V dropped 5 bases and J dropped 6; count of bases not matched to a gene: 8. The CDR3 sequence is 15 residues long. The CDR3, as DNA: TGTGCCAGCAGCCTCGCGTCAGGGGGCTCCGGGGAGCTGTTTTTT. Translation: CASSLASGGSGELFF.

This clonotype has more than one count but fewer than ten. This sequence joins TRBV24-1 and TRBJ2-1, with a weak D call TRBD1 (6 bases). The CDR3 is made up of 17 amino acids. Germline CDR1 and CDR2: KGHDR and SFDVKD. V shed 4 bases and J shed 5 bases, with 20 bases lying between them. CDR3 sequence: CATSDSTGTTRHNEQFF. The CDR3 DNA reads TGTGCCACCAGTGACTCCACCGGGACAACCAGACACAATGAGCAGTTCTTC.

This clonotype was observed a few times. The gene calls are TRBV25-1 and TRBJ2-3; perhaps TRBD2 as D (5 bases). Trimming pared 2 bases from V and 6 bases from J, leaving 18 bases between. CDR1 and CDR2 (germline): MGHDK, SYGVNS. There are 16 residues in the CDR3. CDR3 region: CASSETFTGSGDTQYF. CDR3 bases: TGTGCCAGCAGTGAAACGTTTACCGGATCGGGGGATACGCAGTATTTT. The full variable domain, in which reference TRBV25-1 and TRBJ2-3 provide the parts outside the CDR3, is EADIYQTPRYLVIGTGKKITLECSQTMGHDKMYWYQQDPGMELHLIHYSYGVNSTEKGDLSSESTVSRIRTEHFPLTLESARPSHTSQYLCASSETFTGSGDTQYFGPGTRLTVL.

V gene TRBV7-9 combines with J gene TRBJ2-3, with a tentative D call TRBD2 (6 bases). CDR3 size: 16 residues. CDR1 SEHNR and CDR2 FQNEAQ come from the germline V gene (reference sequence). V lost 5 bases and J lost 2, with 17 bases in between. The DNA of the CDR3 is TGTGCCAGCAGCCGCTGGGGGGAGATCTTCACAGATACGCAGTATTTT. Amino acid sequence: CASSRWGEIFTDTQYF.

Only a few counts were recorded for this clonotype. V gene TRBV4-3 combines with J gene TRBJ2-2, with D possibly matching TRBD1 (5 bases). Germline CDR1 LGHNA, CDR2 YSLEER. Trimming shortened V by 0 bases and J by 7 bases, and 12 bases separated the two germline ends. The CDR3 is made up of 15 amino acids. CDR3 region: CASSQERGPYGELFF. The CDR3 bases are TGCGCCAGCAGCCAAGAAAGGGGTCCGTACGGGGAGCTGTTTTTT.

This clonotype was found a few times. This chain links TRBV24-1 with TRBJ2-1, with 9 positions matching TRBD2. Germline values: CDR1 KGHDR, CDR2 SFDVKD. This CDR3 has 17 amino acids. Trimming at V came to 2 bases and at J to 8 bases, leaving 12 bases not matched to a gene. CDR3 amino acids: CATSDSTFSGSGDEQFF. For the CDR3, the DNA is TGTGCCACCAGTGATTCTACCTTTAGCGGGAGCGGCGATGAGCAGTTCTTC.

This sequence joins TRBV4-1 and TRBJ2-2, with 13 bases that match TRBD2. Losses at the gene ends were 4 bases for V and 4 bases for J; bases not matched to a gene: 12. The CDR3 contains 19 residues. From germline, CDR1 is MGHRA and CDR2 YSYEKL. The CDR3 protein is CASSPTGTSGNWITGELFF. The CDR3 DNA reads TGCGCCAGCAGCCCAACCGGGACTAGCGGGAACTGGATCACCGGGGAGCTGTTTTTT.

This clonotype appeared many times. This chain joins TRBV19 and TRBJ2-1; TRBD2 agrees at 10 bases. Per the germline V gene, CDR1 is LNHDA and CDR2 is SQIVND (reference sequence). After removal of 7 bases from V and 0 bases from J, the junction contained 12 bases not matched to a gene. The CDR3 length is 18 residues. The CDR3: CASKGVSSGSISYNEQFF. CDR3 nucleotide sequence: TGTGCCAGTAAAGGGGTGTCTAGCGGGAGTATCTCCTACAATGAGCAGTTCTTC.

The chain carries TRBV25-1 and TRBJ2-7; 10 bases match TRBD1. The CDR3 spans 17 residues. Germline loops: CDR1 MGHDK, CDR2 SYGVNS. The V gene end was trimmed by 3 bases and the J gene end by 4 bases; junction bases not matched to a gene: 12. The CDR3 loop is CASSDRQGAKGPYEQYF. CDR3 sequence (DNA): TGTGCCAGCAGTGATCGACAGGGGGCGAAAGGTCCGTACGAGCAGTACTTC.

In its sample, this clonotype was seen many times. The rearrangement links TRBV5-4 to TRBJ2-3; TRBD2 aligns across 10 bases. The germline gives CDR1 SGHNT, CDR2 YYREEE (reference sequence). Unmatched junction bases numbered 3, after V lost 2 bases and J lost 0 bases. The CDR3 spans 16 residues. The CDR3 reads CASSFPSGSSTDTQYF. CDR3 coding DNA: TGTGCCAGCAGCTTCCCTAGCGGGAGCAGCACAGATACGCAGTATTTT.

This clonotype was seen many times. The V gene is TRBV28, the J gene TRBJ2-7; D is tentatively TRBD1 or TRBD2 (6 bases each). Germline loops: CDR1 MDHEN, CDR2 SYDVKM. The length of the CDR3 is 15 residues. V was pared by 6 bases and J by 5 bases, with 20 bases between. The CDR3 spells CASSYLTGRLDEQYF. CDR3 DNA sequence: TGTGCCAGCAGCTACTTAACAGGGAGGTTAGACGAGCAGTACTTC.